These T cell receptor beta chains were read from a single sample in a study of radiation and T cells in renal cell carcinoma. TCRdb's copy holds only in-frame clones and misses some; the assay was immunoSEQ multiplex PCR. The table records tens of thousands of clones, approximately 80% of them present only once. Sample: blood, taken from a patient whose treatment included radiotherapy and nephrectomy. These receptors were obtained from a man between 60 and 70 years old with renal cell carcinoma. Both conserved end residues are part of each CDR3. The order of the fields is clone size, D gene, J gene, V gene, CDR3 protein, CDR3 DNA. A D gene is named only where the DNA matches it firmly. Clone size appears in some rows only: once, few, many, or a class for an expanded clone.

>NA|TRBD1|TRBJ1-1|TRBV7-2
CASSLGAGQPTEAFF
TGTGCCAGCAGCTTAGGGGCGGGACAGCCCACTGAAGCTTTCTTT
>once|TRBD2|TRBJ2-3|TRBV9
CASSVGSSGITDTQYF
TGTGCCAGCAGCGTAGGTTCTAGCGGGATCACAGATACGCAGTATTTT
>NA|NA|TRBJ2-7|TRBV5-5
CASSLRTVVSYEQYF
TGTGCCAGCAGCTTGAGAACAGTCGTCTCCTACGAGCAGTACTTC
>NA|TRBD1|TRBJ1-5|TRBV2
CASSEGQGWQPQHF
TGTGCCAGCAGTGAAGGACAGGGTTGGCAGCCCCAGCATTTT
>NA|NA|TRBJ2-3|TRBV2
CASKEDRRSDTQYF
TGTGCCAGCAAAGAAGACAGGAGGTCAGATACGCAGTATTTT
>NA|NA|TRBJ2-1|TRBV29-1
CSVGASGGSSYNEQFF
TGCAGCGTTGGAGCCTCGGGCGGTAGCTCCTACAATGAGCAGTTCTTC
>NA|TRBD2|TRBJ2-1|TRBV5-4
CASSLGTRHNNEQFF
TGTGCCAGCAGCTTGGGGACTAGGCACAACAATGAGCAGTTCTTC
>NA|TRBD2|TRBJ2-1|TRBV11-3
CASSVGGSSYNEQFF
TGTGCCAGCAGCGTTGGCGGGAGCTCCTACAATGAGCAGTTCTTC
>NA|NA|TRBJ1-1|TRBV5-1
CASSLVQGDGTEAFF
TGCGCCAGCAGCTTGGTGCAGGGAGACGGGACTGAAGCTTTCTTT
>NA|NA|TRBJ2-7|TRBV18
CASSPSRGGYEQYF
TGTGCCAGCTCACCAAGCAGGGGAGGCTACGAGCAGTACTTC
>NA|NA|TRBJ1-2|TRBV9
CASSVARDVPLYGYTF
TGTGCCAGCAGCGTAGCCCGGGACGTCCCCCTTTATGGCTACACCTTC
>NA|TRBD1|TRBJ2-7|TRBV6-1
CASSEGLGTDSYEQYF
TGTGCCAGCAGTGAAGGGTTAGGGACAGATTCCTACGAGCAGTACTTC
>NA|NA|TRBJ2-6|TRBV10-1
CASSGSGANVLTF
TGCGCCAGCAGTGGCTCTGGGGCCAACGTCCTGACTTTC
>NA|TRBD1|TRBJ1-2|TRBV19
CASSFQPGQGPINTF
TGTGCCAGTAGTTTTCAACCGGGACAGGGTCCAATAAATACCTTC
>NA|TRBD2|TRBJ2-5|TRBV15
CATNRDMVAGGETQYF
TGTGCCACCAACAGAGATATGGTAGCGGGAGGTGAGACCCAGTACTTC
>NA|NA|TRBJ2-2|TRBV6-5
CASSYSEGVTGELFF
TGTGCCAGCAGTTACTCGGAAGGGGTCACCGGGGAGCTGTTTTTT
>NA|TRBD2|TRBJ2-4|TRBV5-1
CASSLGDGTSGRAKNIQYF
TGCGCCAGCAGCTTGGGAGATGGGACTAGCGGACGCGCCAAAAACATTCAGTACTTC
>NA|NA|TRBJ1-5|TRBV6-4
CASSQGLGDQPQHF
TGTGCCAGCAGTCAGGGTCTAGGGGATCAGCCCCAGCATTTT
>few|TRBD2|TRBJ2-1|TRBV29-1
CSVVLSLAGGSSYNEQFF
TGCAGCGTTGTTTTAAGTCTAGCGGGGGGGAGCTCCTACAATGAGCAGTTCTTC
>once|NA|TRBJ1-4|TRBV2
CASSENGRVAEKLFF
TGTGCCAGCAGTGAAAATGGCAGGGTGGCTGAAAAACTGTTTTTT
>NA|TRBD2|TRBJ2-7|TRBV5-5
CASRRLAGNEQYF
TGTGCCAGCCGGAGGCTAGCGGGGAACGAGCAGTACTTC
>NA|NA|TRBJ2-2|TRBV18
CASSPAAEGELFF
TGTGCCAGCTCACCGGCAGCCGAGGGGGAGCTGTTTTTT
>NA|NA|TRBJ1-3|TRBV5-1
CASSLVSGSADSGNTIYF
TGCGCCAGCAGCTTGGTATCAGGTAGCGCGGACTCTGGAAACACCATATATTTT
>NA|NA|TRBJ1-6|TRBV7-9
CASSLASGLPLALHF
TGTGCCAGCAGCTTAGCGAGCGGGCTCCCTTTAGCCCTCCACTTT
>NA|NA|TRBJ2-3|TRBV19
CASSIVGSKDTQYF
TGTGCCAGTAGTATAGTAGGGTCCAAGGATACGCAGTATTTT
>NA|TRBD1|TRBJ1-5|TRBV2
CASSHRGVDQPQHF
TGTGCCAGCAGTCACAGGGGAGTCGATCAGCCCCAGCATTTT
>NA|NA|TRBJ2-1|TRBV5-4
CASSLERFNEQFF
TGTGCCAGCAGCTTGGAGCGATTCAATGAGCAGTTCTTC
>NA|NA|TRBJ2-7|TRBV19
CASSVGGSLYEQYF
TGTGCCAGTAGTGTAGGAGGCAGCCTCTACGAGCAGTACTTC
>NA|NA|TRBJ2-2|TRBV29-1
CSVSRVTGELFF
TGCAGCGTTTCCCGGGTCACCGGGGAGCTGTTTTTT
>NA|NA|TRBJ2-1|TRBV5-1
CASSLRGDEQFF
TGCGCCAGCAGCTTGCGAGGGGATGAGCAGTTCTTC
>once|NA|TRBJ2-5|TRBV5-1
CASSLGGRPGETQYF
TGCGCCAGCAGCTTGGGGGGGCGGCCCGGAGAGACCCAGTACTTC
>once|TRBD2|TRBJ2-5|TRBV7-2
CASRLAGVREETQYF
TGTGCCAGCAGACTAGCGGGAGTGCGGGAAGAGACCCAGTACTTC
>NA|NA|TRBJ1-1|TRBV6-1
CASSELGWVGTEAFF
TGTGCCAGCAGTGAACTCGGATGGGTCGGCACTGAAGCTTTCTTT
>NA|NA|TRBJ2-3|TRBV4-2
CASSGRLNTDTQYF
TGTGCCAGCAGCGGACGACTGAACACAGATACGCAGTATTTT
>NA|NA|TRBJ1-2|TRBV7-9
CASSTRTANYGYTF
TGTGCCAGCAGCACACGGACGGCTAACTATGGCTACACCTTC
>NA|TRBD1|TRBJ1-1|TRBV30
CAWRDRAGEAFF
TGTGCCTGGAGGGACAGGGCGGGTGAAGCTTTCTTT
>few|NA|TRBJ1-1|TRBV4-3
CASSQDLVGRGYTEAFF
TGCGCCAGCAGCCAAGATTTAGTGGGCAGAGGGTACACTGAAGCTTTCTTT
>NA|NA|TRBJ1-2|TRBV19
CASNSPGLLDGYTF
TGTGCCAGTAACTCACCGGGACTGCTCGATGGCTACACCTTC
>once|NA|TRBJ2-3|TRBV4-1
CASSQAGRRTEYFSTDTQYF
TGCGCCAGCAGCCAAGCCGGGCGACGCACCGAATATTTTAGCACAGATACGCAGTATTTT
>NA|TRBD2|TRBJ2-2|TRBV7-6
CASSRAGGTGELFF
TGTGCCAGCAGCAGAGCGGGAGGAACCGGGGAGCTGTTTTTT
>few|NA|TRBJ1-1|TRBV4-3
CASSQDRNRRNTEAFF
TGCGCCAGCAGCCAAGATAGAAACCGGAGGAACACTGAAGCTTTCTTT
>NA|NA|TRBJ1-2|TRBV27
CASGSDYGYTF
TGTGCCAGCGGGTCTGACTATGGCTACACCTTC
>few|NA|TRBJ2-3|TRBV7-3
CASSLGSSTDTQYF
TGTGCCAGCAGCTTAGGTTCGAGTACAGATACGCAGTATTTT
>NA|NA|TRBJ1-6|TRBV9
CASSEDGYNSPLHF
TGTGCCAGCAGCGAGGACGGTTATAATTCACCCCTCCACTTT
>NA|TRBD2|TRBJ2-1|TRBV4-3
CASSRATSGGDNEQFF
TGCGCCAGCAGCCGAGCCACTAGCGGGGGGGACAATGAGCAGTTCTTC
>NA|NA|TRBJ1-2|TRBV7-2
CASSLPGSSGYTF
TGTGCCAGCAGCTTACCGGGAAGCTCTGGCTACACCTTC
>NA|NA|TRBJ1-2|TRBV6-6
CASSYSDLVDGYTF
TGTGCCAGCAGTTACTCGGACCTGGTCGATGGCTACACCTTC
>NA|TRBD1|TRBJ2-1|TRBV12-5
CASGSRVPDRGWNEQFF
TGTGCTAGTGGTTCCCGGGTCCCGGACAGGGGCTGGAATGAGCAGTTCTTC